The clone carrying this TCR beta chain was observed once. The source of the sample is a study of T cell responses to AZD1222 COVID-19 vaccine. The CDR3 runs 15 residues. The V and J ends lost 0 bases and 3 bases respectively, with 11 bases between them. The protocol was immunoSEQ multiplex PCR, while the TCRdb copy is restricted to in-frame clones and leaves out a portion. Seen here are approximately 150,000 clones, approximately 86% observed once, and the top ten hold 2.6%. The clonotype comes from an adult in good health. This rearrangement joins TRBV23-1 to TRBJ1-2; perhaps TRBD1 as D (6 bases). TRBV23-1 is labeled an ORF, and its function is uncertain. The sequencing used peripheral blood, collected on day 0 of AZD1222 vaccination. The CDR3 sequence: CASSQSGGPHYGYTF. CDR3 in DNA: TGCGCCAGCAGTCAATCGGGGGGGCCCCACTATGGCTACACCTTC.